This passage covers 26 T cell receptor beta chains from one sample sequenced in a study of T cell responses to AZD1222 COVID-19 vaccine. Repertoires were generated with immunoSEQ multiplex PCR, while TCRdb's copy carries only in-frame clones and drops some. In the table there are under 150,000 clones, 85% to 95% of which are singletons. The sequencing here drew on peripheral blood, taken on day 0 of AZD1222 vaccination. These receptors were obtained from an adult in good health.

The chain carries TRBV23-1 and TRBJ1-3; D ambiguous. TRBV23-1 is an ORF, and what it does is uncertain. V shed 0 bases and J shed 0 bases, with 6 bases lying between them. This CDR3 has 15 amino acids. CDR3 in DNA: TGCGCCAGCAGTCAATCGGTACACTCTGGAAACACCATATATTTT. It translates to CASSQSVHSGNTIYF.

The chain links TRBV18 to TRBJ2-1; perhaps D is TRBD1 or TRBD2 (5 bases each). Germline V gene lookup returns CDR1 KGHSH and CDR2 LQKENI. The CDR3 has 16 amino acids. The V end lost 3 bases, the J end lost 2 bases, and 14 bases lay between the germline ends. The CDR3 loop is CASSPLGTGTYNEQFF. CDR3 nucleotides: TGTGCCAGCTCACCCCTTGGGACGGGGACCTACAATGAGCAGTTCTTC.

This rearrangement joins TRBV4-1 to TRBJ2-1; D might be TRBD2 (6 bases). Germline loops: CDR1 MGHRA, CDR2 YSYEKL. Trimming stripped 8 bases from V and 7 bases from J, with 18 bases between. CDR3 size: 14 residues. Written as DNA, the CDR3 is TGCGCCAGCGGGGGGAGCGCGCGGAGTAATGAGCAGTTCTTC. It codes for CASGGSARSNEQFF.

The gene calls are TRBV28 and TRBJ2-1, with 9 bases lining up with TRBD1. This CDR3 has 15 amino acids. Germline assignment: CDR1 MDHEN and CDR2 SYDVKM. Trimming cost V 3 bases and J 8 bases; bases outside gene matches: 8. The CDR3 bases are TGTGCCAGCAGTTTCTGGGACAGGGAGTTCGATGAGCAGTTCTTC. Encoded protein: CASSFWDREFDEQFF.

CDR3 DNA sequence: TGTGCCAGTAGTGCCGGGACAGTGAACACTGAAGCTTTCTTT. Its protein is CASSAGTVNTEAFF. The chain combines TRBV19 with TRBJ1-1; 7 nucleotides align to TRBD1. The CDR3 is 14 amino acids. Germline CDR1 is LNHDA and CDR2 is SQIVND (reference sequence). The junction had 3 bases not matched to a gene; V was cut back by 5 bases and J by 0 bases.

The genes are TRBV28 and TRBJ1-3; D is ambiguous. Trimming shortened V by 5 bases and J by 0 bases, and 20 bases separated the two germline ends. The CDR3 contains 18 residues. Germline-derived CDR1 and CDR2 are MDHEN and SYDVKM. CDR3 nucleotides: TGTGCCAGCAGTCCTAGTCGCGGGTCCTACAGCTCTGGAAACACCATATATTTT. It yields the protein CASSPSRGSYSSGNTIYF. Variable domain in full (rest from reference TRBV28 and TRBJ1-3): DVKVTQSSRYLVKRTGEKVFLECVQDMDHENMFWYRQDPGLGLRLIYFSYDVKMKEKGDIPEGYSVSREKKERFSLILESASTNQTSMYLCASSPSRGSYSSGNTIYFGEGSWLTVV.

The V call is TRBV10-3, the J call TRBJ1-5; 7 bases map to TRBD1. V was clipped by 8 bases and J by 5 bases; unmatched bases: 6. Germline CDR1 is ENHRY and CDR2 is SYGVKD. This CDR3 is 13 amino acids long. CDR3: CAIQATGDQPQHF. For the CDR3, the DNA is TGTGCCATCCAAGCTACAGGGGATCAGCCCCAGCATTTT.

The chain has TRBV3-1 (or the pseudogene TRBV3-2) and TRBJ2-7; 11 bases agree with TRBD2. CDR1 and CDR2 (germline): LGHDT, YNNKEL (reference sequence). There are 14 residues in the CDR3. Trimming cost V 5 bases and J 5 bases; bases outside gene matches: 5. The DNA for the CDR3 is TGTGCCAGCAGCACTAGCGGGAGTTCCCACGAGCAGTACTTC. It specifies CASSTSGSSHEQYF.

V gene TRBV28 combines with J gene TRBJ2-7; possibly TRBD1 or TRBD2 for D (7 bases each). CDR3 size: 13 residues. V was pared by 7 bases and J by 6 bases, with 16 bases between. Per the germline V gene, CDR1 is MDHEN and CDR2 is SYDVKM. The CDR3 DNA reads TGTGCCAGCAACCAGGGGGGGGTTAGCGAGCAGTACTTC. As protein: CASNQGGVSEQYF.

The sample holds one count of this clone. This chain joins TRBV25-1 and TRBJ1-1, with D unclear. V lost 0 bases, J lost 4 bases, and 6 bases lay in between. Germline V lookup: CDR1 MGHDK, CDR2 SYGVNS. The CDR3 is 13 amino acids. DNA of the CDR3: TGTGCCAGCAGTGAATATCAGCCCACTGAAGCTTTCTTT. Its protein product is CASSEYQPTEAFF.

The chain has TRBV30 and TRBJ1-5; the D gene is possibly TRBD1 (6 bases). The CDR3 loop spans 13 amino acids. CDR1 and CDR2 from the germline V gene are GTSNPN and SVGIG (reference sequence). V was clipped by 5 bases and J by 5 bases, with 13 bases between them. CDR3: CAWGTGLDQPQHF. In DNA form, the CDR3 reads TGTGCCTGGGGTACAGGGCTAGATCAGCCCCAGCATTTT.

V is TRBV30 and J is TRBJ2-3; 11 nucleotides line up with TRBD2. Germline V gene lookup returns CDR1 GTSNPN and CDR2 SVGIG (reference sequence). Germline trimming cut 4 bases from V and 4 bases from J; bases unmatched to any gene: 4. This CDR3 has 14 amino acids. This CDR3 is CAWTIAGGSDTQYF. DNA for the CDR3: TGTGCCTGGACTATAGCGGGAGGGTCAGATACGCAGTATTTT.

The chain carries TRBV5-1 and TRBJ2-1; perhaps TRBD1 as D (5 bases). The CDR3 is 17 amino acids. Trimming stripped 5 bases from V and 1 base from J, with 19 bases between. Germline CDR1 is SGHRS and CDR2 is YFSETQ. CDR3 bases: TGCGCCAGCAGTCTTGGGTTGGACAAGGGTTCCTACAATGAGCAGTTCTTC. Protein sequence: CASSLGLDKGSYNEQFF.

The chain is built from TRBV19 and TRBJ1-1, with unresolved D. In germline, CDR1 is LNHDA, CDR2 SQIVND (reference sequence). V lost 8 bases and J 2 bases, leaving 15 bases between the germline ends. The CDR3 totals 14 residues. CDR3: CASSLGGSNTEAFF. The DNA of the CDR3 is TGTGCCAGTTCCCTGGGAGGTTCTAACACTGAAGCTTTCTTT. Complete variable domain (other parts from reference TRBV19 and TRBJ1-1): DGGITQSPKYLFRKEGQNVTLSCEQNLNHDAMYWYRQDPGQGLRLIYYSQIVNDFQKGDIAEGYSVSREKKESFPLTVTSAQKNPTAFYLCASSLGGSNTEAFFGQGTRLTVV.

In this sample, this clone turned up once. This chain links TRBV3-1 (or the pseudogene TRBV3-2) with TRBJ2-7, with 7 nucleotides matching TRBD2. The CDR3 sequence is 17 residues long. Germline CDR1 is LGHDT and CDR2 is YNNKEL (reference sequence). The V and J ends lost 1 base and 6 bases, in that order; junction bases with no gene match: 15. The CDR3 reads CASSQVIGTTLFSEQYF. The CDR3 DNA reads TGTGCCAGCAGCCAAGTTATAGGGACTACTCTCTTCAGCGAGCAGTACTTC.

The chain employs TRBV6-5 and TRBJ1-2; D gene uncertain. CDR1 is MNHEY and CDR2 is SVGAGI in the germline V gene. This CDR3 is built from 13 residues. The V end lost 6 bases, the J end lost 5 bases, and 13 bases lay between the germline ends. The CDR3 spells CASSADGLYGYTF. DNA for the CDR3: TGTGCCAGCAGCGCGGACGGCTTGTATGGCTACACCTTC.

The chain links TRBV5-6 to TRBJ1-1, with 9 positions matching TRBD1. The CDR3 loop spans 12 amino acids. CDR1 and CDR2 (germline): SGHDT, YYEEEE. Trimming at V came to 0 bases and at J to 11 bases, leaving 2 bases not matched to a gene. In DNA form, the CDR3 reads TGTGCCAGCAGCTTGGGGACAGGGGACGCTTTCTTT. This translates into CASSLGTGDAFF. Filled out from reference TRBV5-6 and TRBJ1-1, the complete variable domain reads DAGVTQSPTHLIKTRGQQVTLRCSPKSGHDTVSWYQQALGQGPQFIFQYYEEEERQRGNFPDRFSGHQFPNYSSELNVNALLLGDSALYLCASSLGTGDAFFGQGTRLTVV.

The chain couples TRBV19 to TRBJ1-3; the D is unclear. Germline CDR1 reads LNHDA; CDR2 reads SQIVND (reference sequence). The V end was cut by 6 bases, the J end by 3 bases, with 12 bases between. This CDR3 comprises 14 residues. The CDR3 nucleotides are TGTGCCAGTAGCCCCGGGATATATGGAAACACCATATATTTT. It codes for CASSPGIYGNTIYF.

This chain connects TRBV12-1 to TRBJ1-3; TRBD1, the D gene given by the table, was not confirmed from the DNA. TRBV12-1 is classified as a pseudogene. The length of the CDR3 is 14 residues. The CDR3 region has the DNA TGTGCCAGTCCCCAACCAGGATCTGGAAACACCATATATTTT. Translated, it gives CASPQPGSGNTIYF.

The chain has TRBV25-1 and TRBJ2-1; D is unclear. This CDR3 spans 15 amino acids. The germline gives CDR1 MGHDK, CDR2 SYGVNS. V shed 8 bases and J shed 1 base, with 15 bases lying between them. The CDR3 loop reads CASLNTISSYNEQFF. The DNA of the CDR3 is TGTGCCAGCCTAAACACTATCTCTTCCTACAATGAGCAGTTCTTC.

The chain carries TRBV12-3 or TRBV12-4 and TRBJ1-2; D is uncertain. Trimming left V 5 bases short and J 8 bases short, with 12 bases between. The CDR3 length is 12 residues. This chain's CDR3 is CASSLPDWGYTF. The DNA of the CDR3 is TGTGCCAGCAGTCTCCCAGACTGGGGCTACACCTTC.

The chain combines TRBV6-4 with TRBJ1-6, with TRBD1 as a possible D gene (5 bases). Germline CDR1 MRHNA, CDR2 SNTAGT. Trimming removed 7 bases from V and 0 bases from J, with 10 bases in between. The CDR3 length is 15 residues. The CDR3 here is CASTRGSSYNSPLHF. As DNA, the CDR3 is TGTGCCAGCACCCGGGGGAGCTCCTATAATTCACCCCTCCACTTT.

Only one count was recorded for this clone. This chain connects TRBV11-2 to TRBJ1-1, with D possibly TRBD1 on 6 matching bases. There are 16 residues in the CDR3. Germline-derived CDR1 and CDR2 are SGHAT and FQNNGV. Deletions cut 1 base from V and 8 bases from J, with 20 bases between. The chain's CDR3 is CASSLGAGVGEGEAFF. CDR3 nucleotides: TGTGCCAGCAGCTTAGGGGCAGGGGTCGGGGAAGGGGAAGCTTTCTTT.

The chain carries TRBV19 and TRBJ1-5; D may be TRBD1 (5 bases). The CDR3 extends over 16 amino acids. Trimming removed 7 bases from V and 6 bases from J, with 22 bases in between. CDR1 is LNHDA and CDR2 is SQIVND in the germline V gene (reference sequence). The CDR3 loop reads CASTPRGGGSGQPQHF. CDR3 DNA sequence: TGTGCCAGTACCCCCCGCGGGGGGGGGTCGGGTCAGCCCCAGCATTTT.

This clone showed up just a few times. The rearrangement links TRBV5-4 to TRBJ1-5; TRBD1 might be the D (5 bases). CDR1 is SGHNT and CDR2 is YYREEE in the germline V gene (reference sequence). With 0 bases removed from V and 4 bases from J, the gap between germline ends came to 11 bases. The CDR3 is made up of 15 amino acids. The CDR3 region is CASSLARGINQPQHF. CDR3 coding DNA: TGTGCCAGCAGCTTGGCCCGGGGCATTAATCAGCCCCAGCATTTT.

The chain joins TRBV7-6 to TRBJ2-3; TRBD2 matches at 8 bases. The germline CDR1 and CDR2 sequences are SGHVS and FNYEAQ. V trimming: 5 bases; J trimming: 0 bases; junction bases outside the gene matches: 10. The CDR3 contains 17 residues. This CDR3 reads CASSPRTSTHSTDTQYF. For the CDR3, the DNA is TGTGCCAGCAGCCCCCGGACTAGCACACATAGCACAGATACGCAGTATTTT.